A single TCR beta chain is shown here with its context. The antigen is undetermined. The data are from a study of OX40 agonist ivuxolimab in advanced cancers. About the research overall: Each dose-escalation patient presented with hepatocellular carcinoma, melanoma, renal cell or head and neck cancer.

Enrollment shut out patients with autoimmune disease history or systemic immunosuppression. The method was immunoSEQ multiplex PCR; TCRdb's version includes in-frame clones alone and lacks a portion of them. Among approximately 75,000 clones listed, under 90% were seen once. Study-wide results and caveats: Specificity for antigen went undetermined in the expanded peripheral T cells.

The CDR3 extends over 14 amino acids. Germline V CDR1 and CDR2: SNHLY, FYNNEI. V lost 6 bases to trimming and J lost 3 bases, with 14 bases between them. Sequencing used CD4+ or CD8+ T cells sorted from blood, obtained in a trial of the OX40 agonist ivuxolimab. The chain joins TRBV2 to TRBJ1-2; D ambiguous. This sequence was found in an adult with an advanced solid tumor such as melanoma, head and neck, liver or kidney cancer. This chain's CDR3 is CASSPGMADYGYTF. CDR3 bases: TGTGCCAGCAGCCCCGGTATGGCAGACTATGGCTACACCTTC.